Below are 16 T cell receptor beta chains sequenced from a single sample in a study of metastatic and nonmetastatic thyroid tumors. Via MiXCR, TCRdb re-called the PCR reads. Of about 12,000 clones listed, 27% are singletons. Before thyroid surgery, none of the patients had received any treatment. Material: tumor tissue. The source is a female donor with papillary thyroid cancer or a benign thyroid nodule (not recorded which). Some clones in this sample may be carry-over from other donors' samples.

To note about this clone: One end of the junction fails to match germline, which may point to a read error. CDR3 DNA: TGCGCCAGCAGCCCCGGGACAGGGCACTACGAGCAGTACTTC. This gives the protein CASSPGTGHYEQYF. This chain connects TRBV5-6 to TRBJ2-7; TRBD1 matches 9 bases. The CDR3 is made up of 14 amino acids. Germline V lookup: CDR1 SGHDT, CDR2 YYEEEE. Full variable domain (missing parts from reference TRBV5-6 and TRBJ2-7): DAGVTQSPTHLIKTRGQQVTLRCSPKSGHDTVSWYQQALGQGPQFIFQYYEEEERQRGNFPDRFSGHQFPNYSSELNVNALLLGDSALYLCASSPGTGHYEQYFGPGTRLTVT.

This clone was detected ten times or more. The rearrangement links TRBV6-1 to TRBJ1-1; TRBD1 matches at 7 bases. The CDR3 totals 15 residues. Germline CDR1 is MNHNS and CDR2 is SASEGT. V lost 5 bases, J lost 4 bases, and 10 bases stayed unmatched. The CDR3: CASSTKTGLSTEAFF. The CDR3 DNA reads TGTGCCAGCAGTACTAAGACAGGGTTGAGCACTGAAGCTTTCTTT.

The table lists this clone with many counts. The CDR3 DNA reads as TGTGCCAGTAGTCGGGGGTACGGTAATGAAAAACTGTTTTTT. This translates into CASSRGYGNEKLFF. The rearrangement links TRBV19 to TRBJ1-4; weak D call: TRBD1 (5 bases). The CDR3 extends over 14 amino acids. V lost 5 bases, J lost 4 bases, and 11 bases lay in between. The germline CDR1 and CDR2 sequences are LNHDA and SQIVND (reference sequence). Variable domain in full (rest from reference TRBV19 and TRBJ1-4): DGGITQSPKYLFRKEGQNVTLSCEQNLNHDAMYWYRQDPGQGLRLIYYSQIVNDFQKGDIAEGYSVSREKKESFPLTVTSAQKNPTAFYLCASSRGYGNEKLFFGSGTQLSVL.

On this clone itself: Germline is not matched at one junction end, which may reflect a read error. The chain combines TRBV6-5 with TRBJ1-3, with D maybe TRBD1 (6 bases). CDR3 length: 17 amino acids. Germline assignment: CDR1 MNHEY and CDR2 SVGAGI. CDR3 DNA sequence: TGTGCCCGCAGTTCCGGGACATTTGTCATCTCTGGAAACACCATATATTTT. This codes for CARSSGTFVISGNTIYF.

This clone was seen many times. CDR3 coding DNA: TGTGCCAGCTCGGACAGCCTATCCTACGAGCAGTACTTC. Its translation: CASSDSLSYEQYF. The rearrangement joins TRBV2 to TRBJ2-7; perhaps TRBD1 as D (6 bases). In germline, CDR1 is SNHLY, CDR2 FYNNEI. The CDR3 sequence is 13 residues long. V was shortened by 8 bases and J by 1 base, with 12 bases between the two germline ends.

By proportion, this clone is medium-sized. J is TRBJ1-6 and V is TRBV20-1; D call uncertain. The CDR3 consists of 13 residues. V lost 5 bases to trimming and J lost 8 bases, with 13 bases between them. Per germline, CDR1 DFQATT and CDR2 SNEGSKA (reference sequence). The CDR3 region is CSASRTKDSPLHF. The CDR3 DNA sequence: TGCAGTGCTTCCCGGACTAAGGATTCACCCCTCCACTTT.

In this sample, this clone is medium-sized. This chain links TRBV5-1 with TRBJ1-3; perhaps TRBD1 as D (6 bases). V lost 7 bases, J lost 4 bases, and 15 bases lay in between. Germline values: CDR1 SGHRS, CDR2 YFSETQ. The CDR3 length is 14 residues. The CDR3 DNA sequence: TGCGCCAGCTCCCAAGGGACATACGGAAACACCATATATTTT. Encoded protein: CASSQGTYGNTIYF.

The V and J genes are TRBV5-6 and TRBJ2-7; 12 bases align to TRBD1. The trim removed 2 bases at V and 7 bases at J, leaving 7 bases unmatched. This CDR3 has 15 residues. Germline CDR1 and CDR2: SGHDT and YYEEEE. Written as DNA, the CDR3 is TGTGCCAGCAGCTTAGGGGGACAGGGGGCACGGGAGCAGTACTTC. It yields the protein CASSLGGQGAREQYF.

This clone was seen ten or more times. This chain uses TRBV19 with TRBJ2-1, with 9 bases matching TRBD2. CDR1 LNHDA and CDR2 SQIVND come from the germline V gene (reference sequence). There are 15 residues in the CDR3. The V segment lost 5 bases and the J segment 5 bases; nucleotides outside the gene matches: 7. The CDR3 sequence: CASSDSGRFHNEQFF. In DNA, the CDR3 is TGTGCCAGTAGTGACAGCGGGAGGTTCCACAATGAGCAGTTCTTC.

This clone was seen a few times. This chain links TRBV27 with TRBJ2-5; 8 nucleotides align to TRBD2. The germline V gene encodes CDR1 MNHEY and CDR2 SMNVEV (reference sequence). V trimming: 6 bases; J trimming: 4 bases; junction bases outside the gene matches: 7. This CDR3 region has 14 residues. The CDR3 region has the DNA TGTGCCAGCAGACTAGCGGAACTGGGAGAGACCCAGTACTTC. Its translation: CASRLAELGETQYF.

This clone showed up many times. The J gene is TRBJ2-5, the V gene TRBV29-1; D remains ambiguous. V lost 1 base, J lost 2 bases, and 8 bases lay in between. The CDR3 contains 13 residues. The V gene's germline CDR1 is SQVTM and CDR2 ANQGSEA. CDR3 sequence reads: CSVEADRQETQYF. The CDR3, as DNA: TGCAGCGTTGAAGCGGACCGACAAGAGACCCAGTACTTC.

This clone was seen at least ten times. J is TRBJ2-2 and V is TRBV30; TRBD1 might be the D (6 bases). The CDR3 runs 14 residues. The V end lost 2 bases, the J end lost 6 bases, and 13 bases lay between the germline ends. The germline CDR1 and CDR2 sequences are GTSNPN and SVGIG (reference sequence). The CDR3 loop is CAWSRQVRAGELFF. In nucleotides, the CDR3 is TGTGCCTGGAGTAGACAGGTTCGGGCCGGGGAGCTGTTTTTT.

The CDR3 DNA sequence: TGTGCCAGCAGCGTAGCCTGGACGGGCAACTACGAGCAGTACTTC. Translated, it gives CASSVAWTGNYEQYF. V and J are TRBV9 and TRBJ2-7, with D unclear. Germline V gene sequence: CDR1 SGDLS, CDR2 YYNGEE. V lost 0 bases to trimming and J lost 3 bases, with 13 bases between them. The CDR3 totals 15 residues.

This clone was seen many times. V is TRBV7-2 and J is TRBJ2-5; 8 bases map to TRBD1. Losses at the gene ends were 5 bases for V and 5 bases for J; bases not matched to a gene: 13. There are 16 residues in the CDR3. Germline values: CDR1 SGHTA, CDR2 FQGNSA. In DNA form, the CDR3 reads TGTGCCAGCAGCCAAAACGGGGCAGGGGGCTGGGAGACCCAGTACTTC. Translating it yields CASSQNGAGGWETQYF.

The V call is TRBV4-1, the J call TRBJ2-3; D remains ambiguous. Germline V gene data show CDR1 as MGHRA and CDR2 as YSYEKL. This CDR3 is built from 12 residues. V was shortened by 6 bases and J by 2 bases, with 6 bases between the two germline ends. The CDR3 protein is CASRGNTDTQYF. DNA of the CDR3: TGCGCCAGCAGGGGTAACACAGATACGCAGTATTTT.

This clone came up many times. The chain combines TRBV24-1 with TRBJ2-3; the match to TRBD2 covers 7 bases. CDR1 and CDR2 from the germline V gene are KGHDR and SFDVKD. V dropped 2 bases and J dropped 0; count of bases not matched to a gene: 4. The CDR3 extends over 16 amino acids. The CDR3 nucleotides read TGTGCCACCAGTGATTCGGGGGGAACTAGCACAGATACGCAGTATTTT. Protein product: CATSDSGGTSTDTQYF.